Shown below are 8 T cell receptor beta chains from a single sample sequenced in a study of blood T cell repertoires in COVID-19. Method: immunoSEQ multiplex PCR; TCRdb's copy keeps in-frame clones and lacks some. The repertoire holds roughly 200,000 clones, with around 90% as singletons. Sequencing was performed on PBMCs or T cells enriched from blood (not recorded which). These receptors all come from a woman in her thirties who had recovered from COVID-19.

The gene calls are TRBV7-9 and TRBJ1-2; no firm D call. Trimming pared 1 base from V and 7 bases from J, leaving 13 bases between. In germline, CDR1 is SEHNR, CDR2 FQNEAQ (reference sequence). There are 14 residues in the CDR3. The CDR3 loop reads CASSLERGISGYTF. Written as DNA, the CDR3 is TGTGCCAGCAGCTTAGAGAGAGGGATAAGTGGCTACACCTTC.

The chain recombines TRBV4-3 with TRBJ1-4; TRBD1 might be the D (5 bases). The V end was cut by 0 bases, the J end by 2 bases, with 7 bases between. Looked up from germline, CDR1 is LGHNA and CDR2 is YSLEER. The CDR3 runs to 15 residues. The DNA for the CDR3 is TGCGCCAGCAGCCAAGAAGGGGCCACTAATGAAAAACTGTTTTTT. Translated: CASSQEGATNEKLFF.

In nucleotides, the CDR3 is TGTGCCAGCAGCTTAAGTTCAGACAGGACCTACGAGCAGTACTTC. Translation: CASSLSSDRTYEQYF. The J gene is TRBJ2-7, the V gene TRBV7-2; D is possibly TRBD1 (6 bases). The CDR3 runs 15 residues. V was pared by 2 bases and J by 2 bases, with 13 bases between. Germline lookup yields CDR1 SGHTA and CDR2 FQGNSA.

Details on this clone: Other DNA sequences of this sample code for an identical CDR3. The V call is TRBV5-4, the J call TRBJ2-7; 9 bases are a match to TRBD1. This CDR3 spans 12 amino acids. The germline V gene encodes CDR1 SGHNT and CDR2 YYREEE (reference sequence). V shed 4 bases and J 6 bases; nucleotides not matched to a gene: 2. CDR3 sequence reads: CASSLDRGEQYF. The CDR3 bases are TGTGCCAGCAGCCTGGACAGGGGCGAGCAGTACTTC.

In its sample, this clone was seen once. The chain joins TRBV7-2 to TRBJ2-5, with 10 bases aligning to TRBD2. The CDR3 is 16 residues long. Germline V gene data show CDR1 as SGHTA and CDR2 as FQGNSA. J was trimmed by 5 bases and V by 2 bases; bases with no gene match: 8. The CDR3 sequence: CASSLLASGGPETQYF. The DNA of the CDR3 is TGTGCCAGCAGCTTATTGGCTAGCGGGGGCCCCGAGACCCAGTACTTC.

The sample holds one count of this clone. V usage is TRBV10-2 and J usage is TRBJ2-5; 7 bases are a match to TRBD2. Germline V gene data show CDR1 as WSHSY and CDR2 as SAAADI. The trim removed 6 bases at V and 4 bases at J, leaving 5 bases unmatched. This CDR3 has 13 residues. The CDR3 here is CASRGRGGETQYF. CDR3 nucleotide sequence: TGCGCCAGCAGAGGGAGGGGAGGAGAGACCCAGTACTTC.

DNA for the CDR3: TGTGCCAGCAGCCCACAGGGGCGAGAGACCCAGTACTTC. It translates to CASSPQGRETQYF. This sequence joins TRBV7-3 and TRBJ2-5; TRBD1 matches at 7 bases. With V trimmed by 5 bases and J by 4 bases, 4 bases remained unmatched. Germline V gene lookup returns CDR1 SGHTA and CDR2 FQGTGA. The CDR3 is 13 amino acids.

The V gene is TRBV5-1, the J gene TRBJ1-2; D remains unclear. Germline CDR1 SGHRS, CDR2 YFSETQ. The CDR3 covers 13 residues. The ends were cut back, 2 bases at V and 4 bases at J, with 9 bases in the middle. CDR3 amino acids: CASSFGTVYGYTF. The DNA of the CDR3 is TGCGCCAGCAGCTTCGGTACGGTCTATGGCTACACCTTC.